This T cell receptor beta chain appears in the sequencing data of a study of regulatory T cells in long-lasting Graves disease (dated by TCRdb to the early 2020s). Study-wide context: Persistent Graves' disease meant more than 5 years of antithyroid drug treatment with TSH receptor autoantibodies that stayed positive. The study was conducted in China and was registered as a clinical trial. TCR sequencing covered 13 persistent and around 20 newly diagnosed Graves' disease patients, 33 samples in total. Antithyroid drugs had been taken for 8.5 to 13 years on average by persistent Graves' disease patients in the clinical cohort. Patients with persistent Graves' disease were compared with patients with newly diagnosed Graves' disease using TCR sequencing and RNA sequencing of peripheral blood. Points the paper makes about the study in general: Lower TCR Shannon entropy and fewer highly expanded clones were observed in persistent Graves' disease patients than in newly diagnosed patients, which suggested clonal expansion. Because the primary lesion, thyroid tissue, could not be accessed, the study looked at peripheral blood alone. The small sample size was acknowledged by the authors as a limitation that may reduce accuracy. Preferential use of TRBV28, TRBJ1-2 and TRBJ2-5 was observed in persistent disease, whereas TRBV20-1 and TRBJ2-1 were favored in newly diagnosed disease. Persistent patients shared more public clonotypes among themselves (more than 2,500) than newly diagnosed patients did (approximately 970). Sequencing and analysis were restricted to the TCR beta chain.

The method behind the library was multiplex PCR. Sequencing used an Illumina HiSeq 4000. To build TCR beta libraries, CDR3 regions were amplified by Arm-PCR using iRepertoire HTBI primers. Before sequencing, the PCR products went through gel purification. Regarding the original processing steps: A total of under 80 TRBV and some 15 TRBJ segments were identified across samples and were used for gene usage analysis of CDR3 amino acid clonotypes. COPE and FqMerger were used to merge filtered high-quality paired reads into contigs. BLAST was used to align contigs to IMGT TRBV, TRBD and TRBJ reference genes, and CDR3 was defined according to IMGT. Any clonotype with a frequency above 0.1% was counted as a highly expanded clone. Repertoire diversity was measured by Shannon entropy, and V-J evenness by the Gini coefficient. A clonotype found in more than one individual was treated as public. TCRdb trimmed the raw reads at Q25, called clones with MiXCR and kept productive beta chains. Rows are combined by CDR3 protein, so each entry shows the most common genes and DNA. For this entry, the V and J calls and clone size follow TCRdb and not the study's own pipeline. This sample comprises some 430,000 distinct CDR3 sequences, 20% to 25% of them detected only once. The ten largest account for 7.1% of the sample.

The meaning of the sample's time point label: persistent/refractory GD, antithyroid drugs over 5 years with positive TRAb. For both TCR sequencing and RNA sequencing, RNA was extracted from PBMCs in TRIzol. Graves' disease was diagnosed according to American Thyroid Association guidelines. Patients for the study were recruited at an endocrinology department in Xi'an, China. Each patient gave approximately 10 milliliters of peripheral blood, collected in an EDTA anticoagulant tube. Ficoll Paque Plus density gradient separation was used to isolate PBMCs, and no additional T cell sorting was done. An Agilent 2100 Bioanalyzer and agarose gel were used to assess RNA quality, and a NanoDrop 2000 was used to measure RNA concentration. This clonotype occurred a few times. Its antigen is unknown. No base quality values were provided; no much bigger clone lies one nucleotide off. From the cysteine up to the phenylalanine, the CDR3 has a length of 14 residues. The retained sequence is limited to the CDR3, 42 bases, with the frame set at the first base. V is clipped by 7 bases and J by 0 bases, and the sequence between their germline boundaries is 10 bases long. As encoded in the germline V gene (reference sequence), CDR1 is LNHDA while CDR2 is SQIVND.

The sample here was peripheral blood mononuclear cells (PBMCs), taken when the disease was refractory, from a patient treated with antithyroid drugs. This clonotype was obtained from a female donor with Graves disease. The rearrangement combines TRBV19 with TRBJ1-3; confidence is insufficient to name the D gene. CDR3 region: CASTGLASGNTIYF. The bases are TGTGCCAGTACGGGCCTGGCCTCTGGAAACACCATATATTTT. Joined to the reference TRBV19 and TRBJ1-3 proteins, this CDR3 gives the full variable domain: DGGITQSPKYLFRKEGQNVTLSCEQNLNHDAMYWYRQDPGQGLRLIYYSQIVNDFQKGDIAEGYSVSREKKESFPLTVTSAQKNPTAFYLCASTGLASGNTIYFGEGSWLTVV.